Shown below are 3 T cell receptor beta chains from a single sample sequenced in a study of T-cell memory formation after mild COVID-19. TCRdb ran MiXCR on the 5' RACE reads and lists one entry per CDR3 protein. The data hold approximately 98,000 distinct CDR3 sequences, with roughly 19% observed a single time. What was sequenced was PBMCs or a T cell subset sorted from them (not recorded which). Receptors were obtained from a man aged 18-30 years who had mild COVID-19 (a few samples of this study predate the infection). Cell type and time point are not known.

The rearrangement joins TRBV7-3 to TRBJ2-5, with a tentative D call TRBD2 (7 bases). Germline V CDR1 and CDR2: SGHTA, FQGTGA. The CDR3 is 13 amino acids. V lost 2 bases to trimming and J lost 6 bases, with 10 bases between them. CDR3 bases: TGTGCCAGCAGCTTAGGGGGGGCGCAGACCCAGTACTTC. Translating it yields CASSLGGAQTQYF.

This clonotype has only a few counts. The V gene is TRBV18, the J gene TRBJ2-1; 11 bases fit TRBD1. The CDR3 covers 12 residues. Trimming at V came to 5 bases and at J to 9 bases, leaving 0 bases not matched to a gene. Germline V CDR1 and CDR2: KGHSH, LQKENI. For the CDR3, the DNA is TGTGCCAGCTCAGGGACAGGGGGTGAGCAGTTCTTC. It specifies CASSGTGGEQFF.

This clonotype was seen a handful of times. V is TRBV12-3 or TRBV12-4 and J is TRBJ2-1; TRBD2 agrees at 8 bases. The CDR3 runs 15 residues. Trimming cost V 6 bases and J 0 bases; bases outside gene matches: 4. The CDR3 here is CASSPGGASYNEQFF. For the CDR3, the DNA is TGTGCCAGCAGCCCGGGGGGGGCCTCCTACAATGAGCAGTTCTTC.